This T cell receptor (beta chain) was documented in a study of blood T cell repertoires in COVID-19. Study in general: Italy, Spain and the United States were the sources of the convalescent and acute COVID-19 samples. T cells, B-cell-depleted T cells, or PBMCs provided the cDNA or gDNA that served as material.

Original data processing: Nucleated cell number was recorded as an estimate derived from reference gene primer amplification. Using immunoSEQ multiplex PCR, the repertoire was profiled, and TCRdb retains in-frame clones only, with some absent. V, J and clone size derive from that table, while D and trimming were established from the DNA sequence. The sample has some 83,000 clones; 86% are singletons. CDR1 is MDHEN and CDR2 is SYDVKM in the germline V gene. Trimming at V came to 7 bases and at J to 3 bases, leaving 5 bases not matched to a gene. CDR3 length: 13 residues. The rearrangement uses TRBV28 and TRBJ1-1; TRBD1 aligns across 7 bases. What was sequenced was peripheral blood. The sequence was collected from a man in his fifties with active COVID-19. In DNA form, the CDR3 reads TGTGCCAGCACCGGACAGGCGCACACTGAAGCTTTCTTT. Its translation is CASTGQAHTEAFF.